A single sample is the source of the 10 T cell receptor beta chains below, sequenced in a study of regulatory T cells in long-lasting Graves disease. Time point denoted: newly diagnosed GD, antithyroid drugs for less than 3 months. After RNA was extracted from PBMCs, the TCR library was made from it. Through Arm-PCR of CDR3 regions and iRepertoire HTBI primers, TCR beta libraries were built. TCRdb reprocessed the multiplex PCR reads via MiXCR and lists one record per CDR3 protein. In the table there are over 400,000 distinct CDR3 sequences, 14% of which are singletons. The same sample was also used in a study of T cells in Graves' hyperthyroidism and ophthalmopathy.

The source material was peripheral blood mononuclear cells (PBMCs), sampled at new diagnosis, from a patient treated with antithyroid drugs. These receptors originate from a woman aged 50 to 60 with Graves disease.

This clonotype was observed at least ten times. The V gene is TRBV10-3, the J gene TRBJ1-2; D gene unclear. The CDR3 is 12 residues long. Germline lookup yields CDR1 ENHRY and CDR2 SYGVKD. V was shortened by 4 bases and J by 4 bases, with 7 bases between the two germline ends. The CDR3 region has the DNA TGTGCCATCAGTGGATCGGTCTATGGCTACACCTTC. It yields the protein CAISGSVYGYTF.

This clonotype showed up many times. This chain connects TRBV7-9 to TRBJ1-1; D uncertain. V shed 3 bases and J shed 4 bases, with 9 bases lying between them. The CDR3 is 13 amino acids. From germline, CDR1 is SEHNR and CDR2 FQNEAQ (reference sequence). CDR3 DNA: TGTGCCAGCAGCTTCCCCCCGGGCACTGAAGCTTTCTTT. Translation gives CASSFPPGTEAFF.

This clonotype was counted ten times or more. The CDR3 coding sequence is TGTGCCAGCAGTTCCAGCCATTCGGGCAATCAGCCCCAGCATTTT. Residues: CASSSSHSGNQPQHF. The V gene is TRBV28, the J gene TRBJ1-5; unclear D gene. V was trimmed by 4 bases and J by 2 bases, leaving 12 bases between them. Germline CDR1 is MDHEN and CDR2 is SYDVKM. CDR3 length equals 15 residues. Full variable domain (missing parts from reference TRBV28 and TRBJ1-5): DVKVTQSSRYLVKRTGEKVFLECVQDMDHENMFWYRQDPGLGLRLIYFSYDVKMKEKGDIPEGYSVSREKKERFSLILESASTNQTSMYLCASSSSHSGNQPQHFGDGTRLSIL.

This chain uses TRBV28 with TRBJ2-5, with 10 bases matching TRBD2. V was pared by 4 bases and J by 7 bases, with 3 bases of the junction left unmatched. CDR1 and CDR2 (germline): MDHEN, SYDVKM. This CDR3 comprises 13 residues. This CDR3 is CASSYSSGGTQYF. Here the CDR3 DNA reads TGTGCCAGCAGTTATTCTAGCGGGGGGACCCAGTACTTC.

This clonotype was seen only a few times. V and J are TRBV28 and TRBJ2-5, with D unclear. Germline V gives CDR1 MDHEN, CDR2 SYDVKM. This CDR3 region has 13 residues. Trimming removed 3 bases from V and 5 bases from J, with 10 bases in between. The CDR3 sequence: CASSFPTRETQYF. The CDR3 DNA is TGTGCCAGCAGTTTCCCCACACGGGAGACCCAGTACTTC.

This clonotype was counted ten times or more. The V gene is TRBV3-1, the J gene TRBJ1-1; 8 positions match TRBD1. V shed 7 bases and J 1 base; nucleotides not matched to a gene: 8. This CDR3 comprises 15 residues. The germline V gene has CDR1 LGHDT and CDR2 YNNKEL (reference sequence). This chain's CDR3 is CASTSLTGANTEAFF. CDR3 in DNA: TGTGCCAGCACCTCACTGACAGGGGCGAACACTGAAGCTTTCTTT.

This clonotype has a handful of counts. The chain employs TRBV27 and TRBJ1-4, with TRBD1 as a possible D gene (5 bases). V was shortened by 6 bases and J by 7 bases, with 9 bases between the two germline ends. The CDR3 loop spans 12 amino acids. Germline V CDR1 and CDR2: MNHEY, SMNVEV (reference sequence). DNA of the CDR3: TGTGCCAGCAGCAGGGTGGGTGAAAAACTGTTTTTT. Amino acid sequence: CASSRVGEKLFF.

There are many counts of this clonotype. This sequence joins TRBV30 and TRBJ2-3; 11 positions agree with TRBD2. CDR3 length equals 15 residues. After removal of 3 bases from V and 4 bases from J, the junction contained 6 bases not matched to a gene. Germline loops: CDR1 GTSNPN, CDR2 SVGIG (reference sequence). As DNA, the CDR3 is TGTGCCTGGAGCCCCCGACTAGCGGGACCAGATACGCAGTATTTT. Its translation is CAWSPRLAGPDTQYF.

The sample holds many counts of this clonotype. The chain uses TRBV11-2 and TRBJ2-1; tentatively, D is TRBD2 (7 bases). Trimming cost V 1 base and J 5 bases, with 12 bases left between them. The CDR3 is made up of 15 amino acids. Germline CDR1 is SGHAT and CDR2 is FQNNGV. CDR3 bases: TGTGCCAGCAGCTTAGTGCGGGGGCGAAACAATGAGCAGTTCTTC. Residues: CASSLVRGRNNEQFF.

This clonotype was observed at least ten times. J is TRBJ2-1 and V is TRBV24-1; possible D gene TRBD1, 5 bases. Germline-derived CDR1 and CDR2 are KGHDR and SFDVKD. The CDR3 consists of 13 residues. V dropped 4 bases and J dropped 7 bases, with 10 bases sitting between them. The CDR3 DNA follows: TGTGCCACCAGTGAACCCGACAGAAATGAGCAGTTCTTC. It translates to CATSEPDRNEQFF.